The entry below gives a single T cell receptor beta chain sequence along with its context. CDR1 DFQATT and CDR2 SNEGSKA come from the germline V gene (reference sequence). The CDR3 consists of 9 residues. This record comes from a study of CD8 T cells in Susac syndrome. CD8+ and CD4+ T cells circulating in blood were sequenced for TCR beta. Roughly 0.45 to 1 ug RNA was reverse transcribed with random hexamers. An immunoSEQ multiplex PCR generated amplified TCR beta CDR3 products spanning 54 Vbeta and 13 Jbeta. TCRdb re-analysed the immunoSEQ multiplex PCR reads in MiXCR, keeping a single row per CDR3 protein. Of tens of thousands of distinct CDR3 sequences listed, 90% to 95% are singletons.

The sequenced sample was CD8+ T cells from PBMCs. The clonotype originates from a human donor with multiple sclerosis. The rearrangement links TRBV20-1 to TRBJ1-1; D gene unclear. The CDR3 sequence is CKTNTEAFF. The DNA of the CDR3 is TGCAAGACGAACACTGAAGCTTTCTTT.